This is a list of T cell receptor beta chains from one sample in a study of STAT5B mutations in CD4+ large granular lymphocyte leukemia. Produced via immunoSEQ multiplex PCR; TCRdb's table is partial and in-frame only. The table records over 30,000 clones, 76% of them present only once. Sequenced: CD4+ T cells from blood buffy coats. These receptors all stem from a human donor in good health. The CDR3 runs from the conserved cysteine through the conserved F or W. Part of the rows lack a size; the others show once, few, many or a class for expanded clones.

J,V,size,CDR3
TRBJ1-2,TRBV7-2,NA,CASSLDPGNYGYTF
TRBJ1-1,TRBV11-2,NA,CASSLSARGSTEAFF
TRBJ1-2,TRBV5-4,NA,CASSLEQGSYGYTF
TRBJ1-1,TRBV5-1,NA,CASGRGQPNTEAFF
TRBJ2-7,TRBV11-2,once,CASSHPDRFWSEQYF
TRBJ1-6,TRBV18,NA,CASSSGGPLHF
TRBJ2-7,TRBV7-2,few,CASSSRLAGGPYEQYF
TRBJ2-7,TRBV11-2,NA,CASSRAGGTYEQYF
TRBJ1-2,TRBV5-4,once,CASSPPRDRVGVNYGYTF
TRBJ2-5,TRBV7-2,NA,CASSPPQGRGETQYF
TRBJ1-4,TRBV27,NA,CASSLTATNEKLFF
TRBJ2-7,TRBV10-2,NA,CASSTDRGYEQYF
TRBJ1-5,TRBV6-6,NA,CASSHSSPNSNQPQHF
TRBJ2-5,TRBV4-1,NA,CASSQEDRVKTQYF
TRBJ1-2,TRBV11-2,NA,CASSPTGRGQFYGYTF
TRBJ2-3,TRBV19,NA,CASSIGWRGADTQYF
TRBJ2-7,TRBV5-1,NA,CASSPTPRTRVPYEQYF
TRBJ2-1,TRBV6-1,NA,CASSGAGGSSSYNEQFF
TRBJ2-5,TRBV15,once,CATQGWRQETQYF
TRBJ2-1,TRBV2,NA,CASKVSARATGGSRNEQFF
TRBJ1-1,TRBV11-3,NA,CASSWGGADTEAFF
TRBJ2-2,TRBV18,NA,CASSRIIANTGELFF
TRBJ1-4,TRBV4-3,NA,CASSQDAGFANEKLFF
TRBJ1-2,TRBV7-2,NA,CASSWDNNYGYTF
TRBJ2-3,TRBV2,NA,CASSEQGSTDTQYF
TRBJ2-7,TRBV7-9,NA,CASSLRSGYEQYF
TRBJ2-5,TRBV7-9,NA,CASSLRPLRTSGGQETQYF
TRBJ1-5,TRBV2,NA,CASSGQKNQPQHF
TRBJ2-1,TRBV5-5,NA,CASSVRDRGYNEQFF
TRBJ1-2,TRBV7-9,NA,CASSPEPYGYTF
TRBJ1-3,TRBV5-1,NA,CASSLAPGPRSGNTIYF
TRBJ1-1,TRBV7-3,few,CASSLTPGEDTEAFF
TRBJ2-2,TRBV18,NA,CASSRLAGGDTGELFF
TRBJ1-2,TRBV4-1,NA,CASSQDPAGGNYGYTF
TRBJ2-7,TRBV4-1,NA,CASSQLGFEQYF
TRBJ1-1,TRBV13,NA,CASSPFGRGTTEAFF
TRBJ2-5,TRBV5-1,NA,CASSRGDRVGETQYF
TRBJ2-7,TRBV6-6,NA,CASSYGRDGYEQYF